This T cell receptor (beta chain) came from a study of T cell responses to AZD1222 COVID-19 vaccine. Study-wide results and limits: White British donors predominated, females outnumbered males, and clonal diversity was possibly underestimated. Mapped onto spike, vaccine-associated CD4 TCRs spanned it and were dominant at 160-218 and 743-854. Nearly half of spike-specific TCRs reportedly go after variant regions that carry no mutations.

Generated by immunoSEQ multiplex PCR, the TCRdb table keeps only in-frame clones and is missing some. The table records roughly 100,000 clones, around 84% of them present only once. V was trimmed by 4 bases and J by 0 bases, leaving 13 bases between them. CDR1 and CDR2 from the germline V gene are SGHRS and YFSETQ. This CDR3 spans 15 amino acids. Points on this clone: No antigen is known for it.

This TCR was sampled from an adult in good health. The sample in question was peripheral blood, obtained on day 0 of AZD1222 vaccination. V usage is TRBV5-1 and J usage is TRBJ1-1; TRBD1 might be the D (6 bases). DNA for the CDR3: TGCGCCAGCAGCACAGGACAGCCTTTGAACACTGAAGCTTTCTTT. The encoded protein is CASSTGQPLNTEAFF.